This T cell receptor beta chain was observed in a study of T cells in Graves' hyperthyroidism and ophthalmopathy. Study-wide findings and caveats: Most thyroid clonotypes expanded above 0.001 were also detected in blood.

V was trimmed by 3 bases and J by 3 bases, leaving 20 bases between them. CDR1 and CDR2 from the germline V gene are MDHEN and SYDVKM. The CDR3 covers 17 residues. This clonotype was seen many times. Its antigen remains unidentified. Using RNA transcripts as the source, TCR beta CDR3 regions were amplified. The HTBI set primed first-round TCR CDR3 RT-PCR. One entry per CDR3 protein results from TCRdb running MiXCR on the multiplex PCR reads. This sample has some 550,000 distinct CDR3 sequences, with around 21% found just once. Exclusion criteria comprised uncontrolled infection, other autoimmune disease, pregnancy or lactation.

Sample: blood. The chain is built from TRBV28 and TRBJ2-5, with D tentatively TRBD1 (6 bases). This receptor was taken from a man aged 18 to 35 with Graves' hyperthyroidism. CDR3 region: CASSLRLDRLKEETQYF. Written as DNA, the CDR3 is TGTGCCAGCAGTTTGAGATTAGACAGGTTGAAGGAAGAGACCCAGTACTTC.